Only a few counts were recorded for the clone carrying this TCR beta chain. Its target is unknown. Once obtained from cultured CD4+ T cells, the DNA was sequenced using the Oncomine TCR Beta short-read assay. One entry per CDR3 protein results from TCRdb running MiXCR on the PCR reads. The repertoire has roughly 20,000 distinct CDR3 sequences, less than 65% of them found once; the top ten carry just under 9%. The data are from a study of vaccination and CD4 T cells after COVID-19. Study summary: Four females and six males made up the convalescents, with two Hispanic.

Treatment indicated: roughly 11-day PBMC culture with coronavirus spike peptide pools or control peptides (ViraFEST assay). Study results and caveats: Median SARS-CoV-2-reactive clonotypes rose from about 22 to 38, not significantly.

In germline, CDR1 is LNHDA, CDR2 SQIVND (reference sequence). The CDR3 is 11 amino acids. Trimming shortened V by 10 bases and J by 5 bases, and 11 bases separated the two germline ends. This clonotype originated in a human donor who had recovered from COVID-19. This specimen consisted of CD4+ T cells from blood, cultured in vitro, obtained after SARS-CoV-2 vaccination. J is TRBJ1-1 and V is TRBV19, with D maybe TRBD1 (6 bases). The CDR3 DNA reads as TGTGCCACTAAAGGGGGAACTGAAGCTTTCTTT. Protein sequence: CATKGGTEAFF.